This T cell receptor beta chain was obtained from a study of spatial heterogeneity in lung cancer. Study background: Strongly correlated with TCR transcript counts in tumor regions was a T cell module score, which was a transcriptional module score calculated from matched bulk RNA-seq.

At least ten counts were recorded for this clonotype. Its antigen is unidentified. CDR1 MNHEY and CDR2 SVGAGI come from the germline V gene. Trimming cost V 4 bases and J 10 bases, with 8 bases left between them. The CDR3 loop spans 11 amino acids. TCR cDNA molecules each had a unique molecular identifier. Via MiXCR, TCRdb re-called the 5' RACE reads, giving one row per CDR3 protein. The table lists around 18,000 distinct CDR3 sequences, around 6% of them singletons, with over 9% in the top ten. Time point indicated: sample taken at primary tumor resection. The donor population consisted of approximately 70 patients with untreated, early-stage non-small cell lung cancer. Whole-study findings and limits: Tallies of expanded TCRs, which were sorted into ubiquitous and regional groups, correlated with counts of ubiquitous and regional nonsynonymous mutations, respectively. For expanded intratumoral alpha and beta TCRs, counts tracked tumor mutation counts.

This sample comprised lung tumor tissue, obtained at surgery. This TCR was recovered from a female donor with early-stage non-small cell lung cancer. The rearrangement links TRBV6-5 to TRBJ2-1; D may be TRBD2 (6 bases). The CDR3 DNA sequence: TGTGCCAGCAGTTCCGGACTAGAGCAGTTCTTC. It is translated as CASSSGLEQFF.